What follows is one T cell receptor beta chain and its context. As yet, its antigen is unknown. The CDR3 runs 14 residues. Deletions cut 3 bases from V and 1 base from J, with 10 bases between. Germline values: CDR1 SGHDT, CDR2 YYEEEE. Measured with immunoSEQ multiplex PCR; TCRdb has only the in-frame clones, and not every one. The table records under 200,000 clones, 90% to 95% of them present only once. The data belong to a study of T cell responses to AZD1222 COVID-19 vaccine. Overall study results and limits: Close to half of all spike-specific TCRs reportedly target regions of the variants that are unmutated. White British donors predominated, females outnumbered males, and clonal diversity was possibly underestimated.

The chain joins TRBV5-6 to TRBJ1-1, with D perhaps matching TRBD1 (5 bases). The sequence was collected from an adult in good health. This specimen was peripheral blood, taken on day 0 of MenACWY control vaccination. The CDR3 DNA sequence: TGTGCCAGCAGCTACCGCGGGGCGAACACTGAAGCTTTCTTT. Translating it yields CASSYRGANTEAFF.